These 28 T cell receptor beta chains were sequenced from one sample in a study of PD-1 blockade in classical Hodgkin lymphoma. Libraries were prepared by immunoSEQ multiplex PCR; TCRdb keeps only in-frame clonotypes and omits some of them. The top ten hold 30% of the sample, which has about 25,000 clones, approximately 70% seen once. Time point of the sample: cycle 4 day 1 (C4D1), after five to seven weeks of nivolumab. Relapses following autologous stem cell transplantation were seen in all patients, with brentuximab vedotin exposure varying. Sequenced material: peripheral blood mononuclear cells (PBMCs), taken before the fourth cycle of nivolumab. All receptors come from a human donor with classical Hodgkin lymphoma.

The chain couples TRBV30 to TRBJ1-1; D call uncertain. Germline values: CDR1 GTSNPN, CDR2 SVGIG (reference sequence). V was clipped by 0 bases and J by 8 bases, with 13 bases between them. This CDR3 is built from 13 residues. CDR3 in amino acids: CAWSVQSGLEAFF. For the CDR3, the DNA is TGTGCCTGGAGTGTACAATCTGGCTTAGAAGCTTTCTTT.

This chain connects TRBV29-1 to TRBJ1-2, with TRBD1 matching over 8 bases. Trimming took 7 bases from V and 4 from J; bases not matched to a gene: 2. Germline CDR1 is SQVTM and CDR2 is ANQGSEA. The CDR3 length is 11 residues. CDR3 nucleotides: TGCAGCGGACAGGGGATCTATGGCTACACCTTC. It encodes CSGQGIYGYTF.

The sample holds a few counts of this clone. V usage is TRBV5-1 and J usage is TRBJ1-4; D may be TRBD1 (6 bases). The germline V gene has CDR1 SGHRS and CDR2 YFSETQ. Trimming left V 2 bases short and J 5 bases short, with 7 bases between. This CDR3 spans 13 amino acids. The CDR3 spells CASSFTGNEKLFF. The CDR3 coding sequence is TGCGCCAGCAGCTTCACAGGGAATGAAAAACTGTTTTTT.

On this clone itself: Germline is not matched at one junction end, which may reflect a read error. The identical CDR3 is also encoded by other nucleotide sequences in the sample. The V and J genes are TRBV5-8 and TRBJ1-4; 7 nucleotides align to TRBD1. The germline V gene has CDR1 SGHTS and CDR2 YDEGEE. There are 16 residues in the CDR3. As DNA, the CDR3 is TGCGCCAGCAGCCCTCAAGGGGGACAGAGTAATGAAAAACTGTTTTTT. It yields the protein CASSPQGGQSNEKLFF.

The CDR3, as DNA: TGTGCCAGCAGGCAGGACACGGACTATGGCTACACCTTC. This translates into CASRQDTDYGYTF. The V call is TRBV11-2, the J call TRBJ1-2, with D perhaps matching TRBD1 (5 bases). The CDR3 is 13 amino acids. Germline CDR1 SGHAT, CDR2 FQNNGV. V shed 6 bases and J shed 3 bases, with 11 bases lying between them. Drawing the rest from reference TRBV11-2 and TRBJ1-2, the complete variable domain is EAGVAQSPRYKIIEKRQSVAFWCNPISGHATLYWYQQILGQGPKLLIQFQNNGVVDDSQLPKDRFSAERLKGVDSTLKIQPAKLEDSAVYLCASRQDTDYGYTFGSGTRLTVV.

The chain links TRBV28 to TRBJ1-2; no reliable D call. Trimming left V 1 base short and J 5 bases short, with 23 bases between. CDR1 is MDHEN, CDR2 SYDVKM, per germline. This CDR3 contains 18 residues. CDR3 residues: CASSLSLGRMQTRYGYTF. The CDR3 DNA is TGTGCCAGCAGTTTATCGCTAGGGCGGATGCAAACTCGTTATGGCTACACCTTC.

As concerns this clone: The sample has other DNA sequences that encode this CDR3 too. The chain links TRBV5-1 to TRBJ1-6; D is unresolved. The CDR3 extends over 13 amino acids. Trimming stripped 0 bases from V and 6 bases from J, with 4 bases between. Germline CDR1 reads SGHRS; CDR2 reads YFSETQ. In DNA form, the CDR3 reads TGCGCCAGCAGCTTGGGGGTTAATTCACCCCTCCACTTT. Translating it yields CASSLGVNSPLHF.

This clone has only one observation. The chain couples TRBV11-3 to TRBJ2-5, with D tentatively TRBD1 (5 bases). Germline loops: CDR1 SGHNT, CDR2 YENEEA. The CDR3 has 13 residues. V lost 6 bases and J 5 bases, leaving 13 bases between the germline ends. CDR3 in amino acids: CASSSRVSETQYF. DNA for the CDR3: TGTGCCAGCAGTTCCAGGGTTTCGGAGACCCAGTACTTC.

The J gene is TRBJ2-7, the V gene TRBV5-1, with TRBD1 matching over 11 bases. The CDR3 spans 16 residues. CDR1 and CDR2 from the germline V gene are SGHRS and YFSETQ. With 7 bases clipped from V and 2 bases from J, the junction kept 11 bases outside the gene matches. CDR3 sequence: CASSLTGTGGPYEQYV. The CDR3 coding sequence is TGCGCCAGCTCCCTCACCGGGACAGGGGGACCCTACGAGCAGTACGTC.

This clone turned up a few times. This chain joins TRBV2 and TRBJ1-2; D gene uncertain. The CDR3 extends over 13 amino acids. In germline, CDR1 is SNHLY, CDR2 FYNNEI. The V gene lost 6 bases and the J gene lost 2 bases, with 10 bases spanning the gap. This chain's CDR3 is CASRIQQNYGYTF. DNA of the CDR3: TGTGCCAGCAGAATACAGCAAAACTATGGCTACACCTTC.

The chain combines TRBV28 with TRBJ2-7; possible D gene TRBD2, 6 bases. Germline assignment: CDR1 MDHEN and CDR2 SYDVKM. The CDR3 spans 15 residues. V dropped 1 base and J dropped 0 bases, with 10 bases sitting between them. The CDR3 region has the DNA TGTGCCAGCAGTTTATCGGGGGTGGGCTCCTACGAGCAGTACTTC. It yields the protein CASSLSGVGSYEQYF.

This clone was seen only once. V is TRBV10-3 and J is TRBJ2-5; 7 bases align to TRBD2. The CDR3 totals 13 residues. The V and J ends lost 0 bases and 5 bases, in that order; junction bases with no gene match: 0. Germline-derived CDR1 and CDR2 are ENHRY and SYGVKD. As DNA, the CDR3 is TGTGCCATCAGTGAGTCTAGCGGGGAGACCCAGTACTTC. This codes for CAISESSGETQYF.

A single count supports this clone. V is TRBV7-9 and J is TRBJ1-3; the D gene is possibly TRBD1 (5 bases). Trimming removed 5 bases at V and 3 bases at J, with 17 bases between. The CDR3 contains 16 residues. Per germline, CDR1 SEHNR and CDR2 FQNEAQ (reference sequence). The CDR3 sequence: CASSRDLPPLGNTIYF. CDR3 sequence (DNA): TGTGCCAGCAGCCGGGACCTTCCCCCACTTGGAAACACCATATATTTT.

CDR3 protein: CASSPGQGHGYTF. CDR3 coding DNA: TGTGCCAGCAGTCCCGGACAGGGGCATGGCTACACCTTC. The J gene is TRBJ1-2, the V gene TRBV27; 9 bases are a match to TRBD1. The V and J ends lost 5 bases and 6 bases, in that order; junction bases with no gene match: 4. This CDR3 has 13 residues. Per the germline V gene, CDR1 is MNHEY and CDR2 is SMNVEV (reference sequence).

This clone is large (0.1 to 1%) by share. V is TRBV29-1 and J is TRBJ1-5; no clear D. Trimming cost V 8 bases and J 0 bases, with 11 bases left between them. The germline V gene encodes CDR1 SQVTM and CDR2 ANQGSEA. This CDR3 region has 13 residues. CDR3 in amino acids: CSPPSSSNQPQHF. The CDR3 DNA is TGCAGCCCCCCTAGCTCTAGCAATCAGCCCCAGCATTTT.

The chain has TRBV1 and TRBJ1-2. TRBV1 is classified as a pseudogene. The CDR3 loop spans 15 amino acids. CDR3 bases: TGCACCAGCAGCCAAGATCGGGGCAGGGTCTATGGCTACACCTTC. Translating it yields CTSSQDRGRVYGYTF.

The chain combines TRBV11-3 with TRBJ2-7; 8 positions match TRBD1. Looked up from germline, CDR1 is SGHNT and CDR2 is YENEEA. The junction had 1 base not matched to a gene; V was cut back by 0 bases and J by 3 bases. This CDR3 has 14 amino acids. CDR3 loop: CASSLEGQVYEQYF. The CDR3 DNA follows: TGTGCCAGCAGCTTAGAGGGACAGGTCTACGAGCAGTACTTC.

The chain couples TRBV6-4 to TRBJ1-1, with D unclear. The germline gives CDR1 MRHNA, CDR2 SNTAGT. With 7 bases removed from V and 1 base from J, the gap between germline ends came to 16 bases. The CDR3 covers 15 residues. In DNA, the CDR3 is TGTGCCAGCAAGAAACTGGCGTCCGGGAACACTGAAGCTTTCTTT. Translating gives CASKKLASGNTEAFF.

A few counts support this clone. The chain links TRBV5-4 to TRBJ1-2, with D unclear. CDR3 size: 14 residues. Per the germline V gene, CDR1 is SGHNT and CDR2 is YYREEE (reference sequence). V dropped 4 bases and J dropped 4 bases, with 14 bases sitting between them. The CDR3 sequence is CASSPGRDLYGYTF. The DNA for the CDR3 is TGTGCCAGCAGCCCGGGGAGGGATCTCTATGGCTACACCTTC.

CDR3 nucleotide sequence: TGTGCTATCACCCAGGGGGCTGACGAGCAGTACTTC. Its protein is CAITQGADEQYF. The rearrangement uses TRBV5-4 and TRBJ2-7; 8 bases map to TRBD1. Germline CDR1 reads SGHNT; CDR2 reads YYREEE (reference sequence). CDR3 length equals 12 residues.

This chain links TRBV11-2 with TRBJ2-7; D might be TRBD2 (5 bases). The germline V gene has CDR1 SGHAT and CDR2 FQNNGV. Trimming stripped 5 bases from V and 5 bases from J, with 13 bases between. This CDR3 is 13 amino acids long. The CDR3 loop reads CASSPRGGNEQYF. The CDR3 DNA sequence: TGTGCCAGCAGCCCCCGAGGAGGAAACGAGCAGTACTTC.

This chain uses TRBV7-9 with TRBJ1-4; D is perhaps TRBD1 (6 bases). CDR3 length: 18 amino acids. Germline V gene lookup returns CDR1 SEHNR and CDR2 FQNEAQ (reference sequence). Trimming stripped 5 bases from V and 2 bases from J, with 21 bases between. DNA for the CDR3: TGTGCCAGCAGCCCGGAACCCCTATATACAGGGACTAATGAAAAACTGTTTTTT. Protein product: CASSPEPLYTGTNEKLFF.

The chain has TRBV11-2 and TRBJ2-1; possibly TRBD2 for D (6 bases). The V end was cut by 1 base, the J end by 6 bases, with 13 bases between. This CDR3 is 15 amino acids long. The germline V gene encodes CDR1 SGHAT and CDR2 FQNNGV. The CDR3 region has the DNA TGTGCCAGCAGCTTAGTCGTCACTAGCTCCAATGAGCAGTTCTTC. Protein: CASSLVVTSSNEQFF.

The J gene is TRBJ2-1, the V gene TRBV6-5; TRBD2 matches at 11 bases. The CDR3 sequence is 15 residues long. Germline assignment: CDR1 MNHEY and CDR2 SVGAGI. Unmatched junction bases numbered 4, after V lost 4 bases and J lost 5 bases. The CDR3 here is CASSLAGGVDNEQFF. The CDR3 DNA reads as TGTGCCAGCAGTTTAGCGGGGGGGGTTGACAATGAGCAGTTCTTC.

The CDR3 is CASSEGGNDEQFF. In DNA, the CDR3 is TGTGCCAGCAGTGAAGGGGGAAACGATGAGCAGTTCTTC. The chain is built from TRBV2 and TRBJ2-1; D not certain. The germline V gene has CDR1 SNHLY and CDR2 FYNNEI. V was clipped by 1 base and J by 8 bases, with 9 bases between them. The CDR3 has 13 amino acids.

CDR3 sequence: CASSQEGGPQETQYF. CDR3 coding DNA: TGCGCCAGCAGCCAAGAGGGGGGGCCCCAAGAGACCCAGTACTTC. J is TRBJ2-5 and V is TRBV4-3; the D gene is possibly TRBD2 (7 bases). Germline assignment: CDR1 LGHNA and CDR2 YSLEER. This CDR3 is 15 amino acids long. V lost 0 bases and J 1 base, leaving 9 bases between the germline ends.

CDR3 in amino acids: CASSTAGELFF. CDR3 DNA sequence: TGTGCCAGCTCAACCGCCGGGGAGCTGTTTTTT. V gene TRBV2 combines with J gene TRBJ2-2; D call uncertain. This CDR3 is 11 amino acids long. Germline CDR1 SNHLY, CDR2 FYNNEI. Trimming cost V 8 bases and J 6 bases, with 7 bases left between them. The whole variable domain, filled in from reference TRBV2 and TRBJ2-2, reads EPEVTQTPSHQVTQMGQEVILRCVPISNHLYFYWYRQILGQKVEFLVSFYNNEISEKSEIFDDQFSVERPDGSNFTLKIRSTKLEDSAMYFCASSTAGELFFGEGSRLTVL.

The J gene is TRBJ2-3, the V gene TRBV14; 8 bases match TRBD1. CDR1 is SGHDN and CDR2 is FVKESK in the germline V gene. The CDR3 has 16 amino acids. V lost 3 bases to trimming and J lost 2 bases; unmatched junction nucleotides: 7. The CDR3 is CASSQAGTGDTDTQYF. CDR3 nucleotides: TGTGCCAGCAGCCAGGCGGGGACAGGCGACACAGATACGCAGTATTTT.